This T cell receptor beta chain originates from a study of T cells in Graves' hyperthyroidism and ophthalmopathy. RNA transcripts gave rise to amplified TCR beta CDR3 regions. Carried out on the TCR CDR3, a first-round RT-PCR used the HTBI primer set. TCRdb re-analysed the multiplex PCR reads in MiXCR, keeping a single row per CDR3 protein. This sample yields some 490,000 distinct CDR3 sequences, of which under 25% are seen a single time; about 53% belongs to the top ten. This clonotype has at least ten counts. In the ophthalmopathy cohort, Clinical Activity Score was at least 3, NOSPECS grade at least 4, and duration under 3 months. The diagnoses drew upon clinical symptoms, serum thyroxine and TRAb, thyroid ultrasound and orbital computed tomography. Sequenced material: blood. The source is a woman aged 70-85 years with Graves' ophthalmopathy.

CDR3 DNA: TGTGCCAGCAACTCCCCCAGGGACGGGTCCTACGAGCAGTACTTC. Translating it yields CASNSPRDGSYEQYF. This chain connects TRBV27 to TRBJ2-7; TRBD1 or TRBD2 may be the D gene (5 bases each). The germline gives CDR1 MNHEY, CDR2 SMNVEV (reference sequence). The V end lost 7 bases, the J end lost 1 base, and 17 bases lay between the germline ends. This CDR3 spans 15 amino acids.